The next 9 T cell receptor beta chains were all read from a single sample in a study of T-cell memory formation after mild COVID-19. TCRdb re-called the 5' RACE reads through MiXCR, storing one row per CDR3 protein. The repertoire consists of just over 350,000 distinct CDR3 sequences, with around 14% occurring once and the leading ten covering roughly a fifth. Sequenced material: PBMCs or a T cell subset sorted from them (not recorded which). All receptors come from a young man who had mild COVID-19 (a few samples of this study predate the infection). Cell type and time point are not known.

This clonotype was observed a few times. The chain has TRBV29-1 and TRBJ2-2; tentatively, D is TRBD2 (5 bases). The CDR3 is made up of 12 amino acids. Germline V gene lookup returns CDR1 SQVTM and CDR2 ANQGSEA. Trimming cost V 6 bases and J 2 bases, with 7 bases left between them. This chain's CDR3 is CSVAANTGELFF. CDR3 DNA: TGCAGCGTAGCGGCTAACACCGGGGAGCTGTTTTTT.

The J gene is TRBJ2-3, the V gene TRBV27; 13 bases are shared with TRBD2. V lost 4 bases, J lost 5 bases, and 6 bases stayed unmatched. Looked up from germline, CDR1 is MNHEY and CDR2 is SMNVEV (reference sequence). The CDR3 is 16 amino acids. CDR3 in DNA: TGTGCCAGCAGTTCTTATTGGACTAGCGGGGGAGATACGCAGTATTTT. This codes for CASSSYWTSGGDTQYF.

This chain uses TRBV5-1 with TRBJ2-2; TRBD2 matches 7 bases. CDR1 is SGHRS and CDR2 is YFSETQ in the germline V gene. Unmatched junction bases numbered 2, after V lost 0 bases and J lost 3 bases. This CDR3 contains 15 residues. As DNA, the CDR3 is TGCGCCAGCAGCTTGGGACTAGCCTACACCGGGGAGCTGTTTTTT. This translates into CASSLGLAYTGELFF.

This clonotype was observed many times. This chain joins TRBV11-2 and TRBJ2-7; 8 bases fit TRBD1. Trimming removed 5 bases from V and 6 bases from J; junction bases left unmatched: 9. The CDR3 has 14 amino acids. CDR1 is SGHAT, CDR2 FQNNGV, per germline. The CDR3 is CASSASGTGLEQYF. DNA of the CDR3: TGTGCCAGCAGCGCATCCGGGACAGGACTCGAGCAGTACTTC.

This clonotype was found a few times. J is TRBJ2-3 and V is TRBV5-1; D may match TRBD1 or TRBD2 (6 bases each). Germline CDR1 is SGHRS and CDR2 is YFSETQ. The CDR3 has 15 amino acids. V was clipped by 3 bases and J by 0 bases, with 11 bases between them. The CDR3 nucleotides are TGCGCCAGCAGCTGGCAGGGGAGGAGCACAGATACGCAGTATTTT. Protein product: CASSWQGRSTDTQYF.

This clonotype was detected only a few times. This rearrangement joins TRBV29-1 to TRBJ2-7, with D possibly matching TRBD2 (5 bases). This CDR3 comprises 12 residues. CDR1 is SQVTM, CDR2 ANQGSEA, per germline. The V end lost 0 bases, the J end lost 6 bases, and 9 bases lay between the germline ends. The chain's CDR3 is CSVEEGRGEQYF. CDR3 coding DNA: TGCAGCGTTGAAGAGGGGAGAGGCGAGCAGTACTTC.

This chain links TRBV4-2 with TRBJ2-2; 10 positions match TRBD2. This CDR3 comprises 16 residues. The V gene end was trimmed by 0 bases and the J gene end by 7 bases; junction bases not matched to a gene: 5. Germline assignment: CDR1 LGHNA and CDR2 YNFKEQ. The CDR3 region has the DNA TGTGCCAGCAGCCAAGAAGCGGGGGGGCCTGGCGGGGAGCTGTTTTTT. Translation gives CASSQEAGGPGGELFF.

This clonotype was picked up a small number of times. This chain uses TRBV18 with TRBJ2-5; TRBD2 matches 12 bases. This CDR3 has 15 residues. V lost 8 bases and J lost 1; bases outside the gene matches: 5. Per germline, CDR1 KGHSH and CDR2 LQKENI. CDR3 loop: CASAGTSGSQETQYF. The CDR3 DNA sequence: TGTGCCAGCGCTGGGACTAGCGGGTCCCAAGAGACCCAGTACTTC. The variable domain in full, completed from reference TRBV18 and TRBJ2-5, reads NAGVMQNPRHLVRRRGQEARLRCSPMKGHSHVYWYRQLPEEGLKFMVYLQKENIIDESGMPKERFSAEFPKEGPSILRIQQVVRGDSAAYFCASAGTSGSQETQYFGPGTRLLVL.

There are a few counts of this clonotype. The chain links TRBV5-1 to TRBJ2-7; a possible D gene is TRBD1 (6 bases). CDR1 and CDR2 from the germline V gene are SGHRS and YFSETQ. V shed 4 bases and J shed 3 bases, with 14 bases lying between them. This CDR3 spans 14 amino acids. The CDR3 coding sequence is TGCGCCAGCAGCAAAGGACAGATCAACTACGAGCAGTACTTC. Translating it yields CASSKGQINYEQYF.